The 2 T cell receptor beta chains below all came from one sample that was sequenced in a study of post-analysis software for immune sequencing data. Regarding the study as a whole: The study found TRBV5-6, TRBV5-1 and TRBV20-1 among five TRBV segments more frequent in patients than controls.

Prepared libraries of TCR beta cDNA carried unique molecular identifiers. MiXCR, run by TCRdb on the PCR reads, gives a single entry per CDR3 protein. The sample has approximately 730,000 distinct CDR3 sequences, less than 35% seen once; the top ten hold approximately 0.6%. Their target antigens are unknown. Sequenced: blood. All receptors derive from a girl aged 10 to 17 with multiple sclerosis.

V is TRBV7-2 and J is TRBJ2-5; no reliable D call. V was shortened by 5 bases and J by 4 bases, with 17 bases between the two germline ends. The CDR3 is 15 amino acids. In germline, CDR1 is SGHTA, CDR2 FQGNSA. The CDR3, as DNA: TGTGCCAGCAGCCCTCAGACGTCTCTCGGAGAGACCCAGTACTTC. Translation gives CASSPQTSLGETQYF.

As concerns this clonotype: Germline and junction disagree at one end, which may indicate a read error. The chain recombines TRBV7-2 with TRBJ2-3; TRBD2 might be the D (5 bases). Germline CDR1 SGHTA, CDR2 FQGNSA. CDR3 length: 14 amino acids. CDR3 DNA sequence: TGTGCCAACAGCCCGAGGAGGAACACAGATACGCAGTATTTT. This sequence encodes CANSPRRNTDTQYF. Filled out from reference TRBV7-2 and TRBJ2-3, the complete variable domain reads GAGVSQSPSNKVTEKGKDVELRCDPISGHTALYWYRQSLGQGLEFLIYFQGNSAPDKSGLPSDRFSAERTGGSVSTLTIQRTQQEDSAVYLCANSPRRNTDTQYFGPGTRLTVL.